This T cell receptor (beta chain) is from a study of T cell responses to AZD1222 COVID-19 vaccine. Findings and caveats of the study: After two AZD1222 doses, spike-specific TCR breadth and depth rose versus day 0. In a largely white British group with more females than males, clonal diversity was possibly underestimated. The span of vaccine-associated CD4 TCRs extended across spike, with dominance at 160-218 and 743-854. Only a handful of people who got AZD1222 tested seropositive at baseline.

This table comes from immunoSEQ multiplex PCR, and its TCRdb copy is limited to in-frame clones, with some not included. The sample lists over 70,000 clones, roughly 80% occurring once. Worth noting for this clone: What it recognizes is unknown.

The sequence was obtained from an adult who received the MenACWY meningococcal vaccine as a control. Here the sequenced sample was peripheral blood, taken 28 days after the second dose of the MenACWY control vaccine.

Written as DNA, the CDR3 is TGTGCCAGTACCTCCGGACAGCCCAATCAGCCCCAGCATTTT. It translates to CASTSGQPNQPQHF. This chain joins TRBV19 and TRBJ1-5; tentative D call: TRBD1 (6 bases). V lost 7 bases to trimming and J lost 3 bases, with 13 bases between them. This CDR3 has 14 amino acids. Germline V gene lookup returns CDR1 LNHDA and CDR2 SQIVND (reference sequence).